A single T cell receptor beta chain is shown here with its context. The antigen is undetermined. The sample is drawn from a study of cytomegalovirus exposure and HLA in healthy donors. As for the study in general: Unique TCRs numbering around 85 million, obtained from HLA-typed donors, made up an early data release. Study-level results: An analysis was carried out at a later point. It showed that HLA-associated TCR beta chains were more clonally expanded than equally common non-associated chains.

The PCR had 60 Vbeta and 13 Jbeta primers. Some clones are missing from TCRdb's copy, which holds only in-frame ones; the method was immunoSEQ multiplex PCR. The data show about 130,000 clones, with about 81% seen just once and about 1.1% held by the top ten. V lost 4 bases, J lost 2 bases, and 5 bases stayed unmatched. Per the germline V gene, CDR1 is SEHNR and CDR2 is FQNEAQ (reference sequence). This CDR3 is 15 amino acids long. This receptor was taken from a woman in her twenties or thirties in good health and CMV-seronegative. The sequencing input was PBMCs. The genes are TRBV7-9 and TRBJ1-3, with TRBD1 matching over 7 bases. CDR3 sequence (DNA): TGTGCCAGCAGCTCCAGGGGGTTCGCTGGAAACACCATATATTTT. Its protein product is CASSSRGFAGNTIYF. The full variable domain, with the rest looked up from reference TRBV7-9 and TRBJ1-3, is DTGVSQNPRHKITKRGQNVTFRCDPISEHNRLYWYRQTLGQGPEFLTYFQNEAQLEKSRLLSDRFSAERPKGSFSTLEIQRTEQGDSAMYLCASSSRGFAGNTIYFGEGSWLTVV.